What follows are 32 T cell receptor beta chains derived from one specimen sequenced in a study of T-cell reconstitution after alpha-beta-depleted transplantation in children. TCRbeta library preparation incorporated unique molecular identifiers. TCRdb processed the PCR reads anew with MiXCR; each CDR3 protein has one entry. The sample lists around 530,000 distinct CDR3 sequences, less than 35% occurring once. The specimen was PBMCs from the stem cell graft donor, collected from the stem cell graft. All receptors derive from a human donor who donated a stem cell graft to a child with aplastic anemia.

CDR3: CASSQRSGDTQYF. The CDR3 coding sequence is TGTGCCAGCAGCCAGCGTAGCGGAGATACGCAGTATTTT. J is TRBJ2-3 and V is TRBV3-1; D might be TRBD2 (6 bases). V was trimmed by 3 bases and J by 5 bases, leaving 9 bases between them. Germline V gene lookup returns CDR1 LGHDT and CDR2 YNNKEL (reference sequence). The CDR3 length is 13 residues.

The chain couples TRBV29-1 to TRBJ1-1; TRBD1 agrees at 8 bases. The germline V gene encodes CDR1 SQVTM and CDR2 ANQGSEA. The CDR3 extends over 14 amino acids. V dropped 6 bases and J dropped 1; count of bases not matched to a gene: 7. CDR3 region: CSVGAGGGNTEAFF. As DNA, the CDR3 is TGCAGCGTGGGGGCAGGGGGCGGGAACACTGAAGCTTTCTTT.

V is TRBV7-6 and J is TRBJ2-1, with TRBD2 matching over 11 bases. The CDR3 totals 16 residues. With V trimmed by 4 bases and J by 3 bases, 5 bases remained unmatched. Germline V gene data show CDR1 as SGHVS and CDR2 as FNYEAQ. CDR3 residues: CASSSGLAENYNEQFF. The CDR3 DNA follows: TGTGCCAGCAGCTCGGGACTAGCGGAAAACTACAATGAGCAGTTCTTC.

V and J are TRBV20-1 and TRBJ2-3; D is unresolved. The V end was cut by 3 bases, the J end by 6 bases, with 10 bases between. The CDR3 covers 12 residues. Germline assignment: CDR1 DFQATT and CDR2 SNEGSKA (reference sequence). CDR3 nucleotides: TGCAGTGCTAGGACCCTCGTCGATACGCAGTATTTT. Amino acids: CSARTLVDTQYF.

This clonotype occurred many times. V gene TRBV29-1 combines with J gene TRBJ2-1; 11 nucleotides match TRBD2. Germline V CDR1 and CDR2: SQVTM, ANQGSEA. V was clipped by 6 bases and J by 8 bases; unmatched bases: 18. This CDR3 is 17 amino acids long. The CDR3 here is CSVGGLAGGNTGDEQFF. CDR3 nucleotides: TGCAGCGTGGGGGGCCTAGCGGGAGGCAATACGGGCGATGAGCAGTTCTTC.

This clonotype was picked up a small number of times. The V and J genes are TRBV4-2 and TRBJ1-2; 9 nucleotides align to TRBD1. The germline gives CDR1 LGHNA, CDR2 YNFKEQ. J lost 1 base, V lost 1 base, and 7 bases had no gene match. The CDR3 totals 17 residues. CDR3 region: CASSQGARDRDNYGYTF. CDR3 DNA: TGTGCCAGCAGCCAAGGGGCTAGGGACAGGGATAACTATGGCTACACCTTC.

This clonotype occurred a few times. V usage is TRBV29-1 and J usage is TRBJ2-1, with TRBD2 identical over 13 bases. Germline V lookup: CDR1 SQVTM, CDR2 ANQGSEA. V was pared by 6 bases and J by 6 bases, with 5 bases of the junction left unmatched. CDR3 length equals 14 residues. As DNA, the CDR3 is TGCAGCGTCCTAACTAGCGGGAGGGCCAATGAGCAGTTCTTC. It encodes CSVLTSGRANEQFF.

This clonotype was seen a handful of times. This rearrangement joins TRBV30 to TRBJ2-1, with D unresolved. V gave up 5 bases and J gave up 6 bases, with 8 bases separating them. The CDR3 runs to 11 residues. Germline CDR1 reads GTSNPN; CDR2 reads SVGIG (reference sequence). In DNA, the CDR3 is TGTGCCTGGGGCCACCGCAATGAGCAGTTCTTC. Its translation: CAWGHRNEQFF. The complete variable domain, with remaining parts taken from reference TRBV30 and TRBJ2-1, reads SQTIHQWPATLVQPVGSPLSLECTVEGTSNPNLYWYRQAAGRGLQLLFYSVGIGQISSEVPQNLSASRPQDRQFILSSKKLLLSDSGFYLCAWGHRNEQFFGPGTRLTVL.

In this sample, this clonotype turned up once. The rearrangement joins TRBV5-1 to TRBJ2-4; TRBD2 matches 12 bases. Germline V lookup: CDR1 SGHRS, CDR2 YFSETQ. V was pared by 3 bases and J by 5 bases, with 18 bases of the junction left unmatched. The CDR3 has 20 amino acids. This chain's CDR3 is CASSSVLPVLAGGGENIQYF. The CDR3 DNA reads TGCGCCAGCAGCTCAGTCCTACCGGTACTAGCGGGAGGTGGAGAAAACATTCAGTACTTC.

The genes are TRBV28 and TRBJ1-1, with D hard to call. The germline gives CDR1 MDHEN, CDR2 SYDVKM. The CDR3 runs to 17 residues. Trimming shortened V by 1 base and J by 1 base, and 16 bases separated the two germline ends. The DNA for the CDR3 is TGTGCCAGCAGTTTATTTCGTCCAGGACTAGGGAACACTGAAGCTTTCTTT. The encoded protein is CASSLFRPGLGNTEAFF.

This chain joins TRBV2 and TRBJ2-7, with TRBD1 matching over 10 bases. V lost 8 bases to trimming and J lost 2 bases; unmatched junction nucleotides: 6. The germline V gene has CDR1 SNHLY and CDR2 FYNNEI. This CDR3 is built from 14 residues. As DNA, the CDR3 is TGTGCCAGCTTGACGGGACAGGGGACCTACGAGCAGTACGTC. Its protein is CASLTGQGTYEQYV.

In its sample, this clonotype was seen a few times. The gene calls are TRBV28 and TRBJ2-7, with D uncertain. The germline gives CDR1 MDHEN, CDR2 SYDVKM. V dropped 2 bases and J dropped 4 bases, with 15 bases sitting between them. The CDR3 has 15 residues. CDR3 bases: TGTGCCAGCAGTTTAGGGGTTAACCCCACTTACGAGCAGTACTTC. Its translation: CASSLGVNPTYEQYF. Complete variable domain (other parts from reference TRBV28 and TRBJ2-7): DVKVTQSSRYLVKRTGEKVFLECVQDMDHENMFWYRQDPGLGLRLIYFSYDVKMKEKGDIPEGYSVSREKKERFSLILESASTNQTSMYLCASSLGVNPTYEQYFGPGTRLTVT.

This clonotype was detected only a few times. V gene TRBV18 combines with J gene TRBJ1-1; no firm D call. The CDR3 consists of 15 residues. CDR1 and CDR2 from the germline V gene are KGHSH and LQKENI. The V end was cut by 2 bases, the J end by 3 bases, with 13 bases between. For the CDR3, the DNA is TGTGCCAGCTCACCAACGGGCCTTGGGTACACTGAAGCTTTCTTT. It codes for CASSPTGLGYTEAFF.

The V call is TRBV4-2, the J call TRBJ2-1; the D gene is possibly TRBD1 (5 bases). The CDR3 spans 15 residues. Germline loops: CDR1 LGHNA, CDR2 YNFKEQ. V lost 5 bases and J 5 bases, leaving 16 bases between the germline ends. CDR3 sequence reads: CASSVVTATDNEQFF. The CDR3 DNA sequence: TGTGCCAGCAGCGTAGTGACAGCGACCGACAATGAGCAGTTCTTC.

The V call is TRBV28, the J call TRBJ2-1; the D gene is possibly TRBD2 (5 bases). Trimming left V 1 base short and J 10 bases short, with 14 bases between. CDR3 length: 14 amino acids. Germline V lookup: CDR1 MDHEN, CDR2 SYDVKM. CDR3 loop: CASSLFARRGEQFF. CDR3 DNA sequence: TGTGCCAGCAGTTTATTCGCGCGGCGAGGGGAGCAGTTCTTC.

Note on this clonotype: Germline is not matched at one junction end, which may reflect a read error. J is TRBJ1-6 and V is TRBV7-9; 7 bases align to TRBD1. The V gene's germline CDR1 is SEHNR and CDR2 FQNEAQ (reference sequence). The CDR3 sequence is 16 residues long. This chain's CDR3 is CASSLAGTAYISPLHF. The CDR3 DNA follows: TGTGCCAGCAGCTTAGCGGGGACAGCCTATATTTCACCCCTCCACTTT.

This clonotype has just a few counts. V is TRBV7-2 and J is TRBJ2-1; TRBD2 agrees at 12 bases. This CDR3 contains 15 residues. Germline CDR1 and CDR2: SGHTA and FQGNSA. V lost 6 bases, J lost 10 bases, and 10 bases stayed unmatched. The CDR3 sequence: CASSPSGRETDEQFF. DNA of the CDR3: TGTGCCAGCAGTCCTAGCGGGAGGGAGACGGACGAGCAGTTCTTC. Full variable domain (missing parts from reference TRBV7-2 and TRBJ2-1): GAGVSQSPSNKVTEKGKDVELRCDPISGHTALYWYRQSLGQGLEFLIYFQGNSAPDKSGLPSDRFSAERTGGSVSTLTIQRTQQEDSAVYLCASSPSGRETDEQFFGPGTRLTVL.

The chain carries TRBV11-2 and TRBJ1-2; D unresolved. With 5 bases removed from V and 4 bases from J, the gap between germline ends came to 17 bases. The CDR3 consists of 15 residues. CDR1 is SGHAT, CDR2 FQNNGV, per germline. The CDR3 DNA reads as TGTGCCAGCAGCCTTCCACCACCGACACCCTATGGCTACACCTTC. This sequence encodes CASSLPPPTPYGYTF.

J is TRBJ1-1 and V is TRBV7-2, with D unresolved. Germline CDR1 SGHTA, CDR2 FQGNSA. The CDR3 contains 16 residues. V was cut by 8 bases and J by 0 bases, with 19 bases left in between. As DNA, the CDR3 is TGTGCCAGCGCCCAGACCAGGAGTCTCATGAACACTGAAGCTTTCTTT. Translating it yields CASAQTRSLMNTEAFF. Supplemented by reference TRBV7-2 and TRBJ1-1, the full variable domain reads GAGVSQSPSNKVTEKGKDVELRCDPISGHTALYWYRQSLGQGLEFLIYFQGNSAPDKSGLPSDRFSAERTGGSVSTLTIQRTQQEDSAVYLCASAQTRSLMNTEAFFGQGTRLTVV.

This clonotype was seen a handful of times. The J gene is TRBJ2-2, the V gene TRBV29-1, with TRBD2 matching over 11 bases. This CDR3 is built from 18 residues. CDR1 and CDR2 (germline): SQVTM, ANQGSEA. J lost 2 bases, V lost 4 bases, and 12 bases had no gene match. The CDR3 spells CSVARLTGTSGNTGELFF. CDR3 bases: TGCAGCGTTGCGCGGCTAACTGGGACTAGCGGTAACACCGGGGAGCTGTTTTTT.

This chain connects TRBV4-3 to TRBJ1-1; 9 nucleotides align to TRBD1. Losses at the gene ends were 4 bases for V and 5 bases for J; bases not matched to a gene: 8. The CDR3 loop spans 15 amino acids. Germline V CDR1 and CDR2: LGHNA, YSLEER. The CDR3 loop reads CASSLTTTGGTEAFF. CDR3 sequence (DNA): TGCGCCAGCAGCCTTACCACGACAGGGGGGACTGAAGCTTTCTTT.

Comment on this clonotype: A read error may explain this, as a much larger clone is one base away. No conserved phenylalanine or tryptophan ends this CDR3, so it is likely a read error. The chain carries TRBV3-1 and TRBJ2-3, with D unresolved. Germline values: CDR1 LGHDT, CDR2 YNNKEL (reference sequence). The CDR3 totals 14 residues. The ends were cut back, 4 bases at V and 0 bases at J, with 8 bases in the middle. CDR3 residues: CASSPTTSTDTQYL. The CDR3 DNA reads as TGTGCCAGCAGCCCCACGACTAGCACAGATACGCAGTATTTG.

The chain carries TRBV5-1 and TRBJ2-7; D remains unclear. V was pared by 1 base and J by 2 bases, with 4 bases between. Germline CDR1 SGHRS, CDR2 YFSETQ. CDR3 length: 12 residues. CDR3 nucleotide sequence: TGCGCCAGCAGCTTGAACACCTACGAGCAGTACTTC. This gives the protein CASSLNTYEQYF. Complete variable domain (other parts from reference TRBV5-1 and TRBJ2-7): KAGVTQTPRYLIKTRGQQVTLSCSPISGHRSVSWYQQTPGQGLQFLFEYFSETQRNKGNFPGRFSGRQFSNSRSEMNVSTLELGDSALYLCASSLNTYEQYFGPGTRLTVT.

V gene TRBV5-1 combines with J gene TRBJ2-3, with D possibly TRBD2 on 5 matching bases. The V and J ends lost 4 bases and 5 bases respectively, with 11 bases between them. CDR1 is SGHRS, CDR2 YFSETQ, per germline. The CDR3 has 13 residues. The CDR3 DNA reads TGCGCCAGCAGCGCAACGGGGATAGATACGCAGTATTTT. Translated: CASSATGIDTQYF.

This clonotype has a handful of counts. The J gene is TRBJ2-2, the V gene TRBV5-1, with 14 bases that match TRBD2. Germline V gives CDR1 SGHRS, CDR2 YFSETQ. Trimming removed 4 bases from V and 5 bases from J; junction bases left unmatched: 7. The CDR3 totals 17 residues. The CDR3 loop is CASSPGLAGVWTGELFF. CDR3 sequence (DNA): TGCGCCAGCAGCCCGGGACTAGCGGGAGTATGGACCGGGGAGCTGTTTTTT.

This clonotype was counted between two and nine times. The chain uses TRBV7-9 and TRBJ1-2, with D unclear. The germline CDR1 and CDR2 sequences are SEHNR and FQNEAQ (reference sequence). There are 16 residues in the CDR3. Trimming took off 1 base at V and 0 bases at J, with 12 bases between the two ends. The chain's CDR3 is CASSLGETKTNYGYTF. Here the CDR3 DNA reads TGTGCCAGCAGCTTAGGGGAAACGAAGACTAACTATGGCTACACCTTC.

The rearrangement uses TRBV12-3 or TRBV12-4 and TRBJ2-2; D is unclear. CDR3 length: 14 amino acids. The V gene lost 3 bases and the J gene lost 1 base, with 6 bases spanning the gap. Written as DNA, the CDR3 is TGTGCCAGCAGTTTTGGGGAGAACACCGGGGAGCTGTTTTTT. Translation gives CASSFGENTGELFF.

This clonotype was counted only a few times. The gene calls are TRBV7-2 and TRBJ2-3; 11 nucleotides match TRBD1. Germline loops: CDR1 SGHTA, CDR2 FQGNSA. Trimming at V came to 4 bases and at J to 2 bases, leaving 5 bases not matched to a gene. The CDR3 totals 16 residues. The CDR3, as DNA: TGTGCCAGCAGCTGGACAGGGGGCTCTCACACAGATACGCAGTATTTT. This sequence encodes CASSWTGGSHTDTQYF. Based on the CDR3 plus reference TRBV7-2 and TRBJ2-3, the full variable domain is GAGVSQSPSNKVTEKGKDVELRCDPISGHTALYWYRQSLGQGLEFLIYFQGNSAPDKSGLPSDRFSAERTGGSVSTLTIQRTQQEDSAVYLCASSWTGGSHTDTQYFGPGTRLTVL.

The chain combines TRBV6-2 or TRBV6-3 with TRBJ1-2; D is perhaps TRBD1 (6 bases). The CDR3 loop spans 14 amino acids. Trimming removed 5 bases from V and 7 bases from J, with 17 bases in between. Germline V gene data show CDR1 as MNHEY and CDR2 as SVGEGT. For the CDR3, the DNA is TGTGCCAGCAGTCCCCCCACACGGACAGCTGGCTACACCTTC. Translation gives CASSPPTRTAGYTF.

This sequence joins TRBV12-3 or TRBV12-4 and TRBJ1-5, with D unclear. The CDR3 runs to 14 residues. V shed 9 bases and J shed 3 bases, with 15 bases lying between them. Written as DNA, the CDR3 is TGTGCCAGTTACAACCAGATGGACAATCAGCCCCAGCATTTT. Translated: CASYNQMDNQPQHF.

CDR3 residues: CSVDRDNEQFF. In DNA form, the CDR3 reads TGCAGCGTTGATAGGGACAATGAGCAGTTCTTC. The chain combines TRBV29-1 with TRBJ2-1; D remains ambiguous. The V gene lost 3 bases and the J gene lost 5 bases, with 5 bases spanning the gap. The CDR3 totals 11 residues. CDR1 is SQVTM and CDR2 is ANQGSEA in the germline V gene.

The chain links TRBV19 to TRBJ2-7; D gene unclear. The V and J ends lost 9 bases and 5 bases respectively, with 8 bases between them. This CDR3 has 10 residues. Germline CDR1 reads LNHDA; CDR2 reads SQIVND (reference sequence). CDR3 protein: CARFNDEQYV. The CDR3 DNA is TGTGCCAGATTTAACGACGAGCAGTACGTC.